This T cell receptor beta chain appears in the sequencing data of a study of regulatory T cells in long-lasting Graves disease. This clonotype was seen at least ten times. Its specificity is unknown. The ends lost 1 base at V and 6 bases at J; junction bases unmatched: 11. Looked up from germline, CDR1 is DFQATT and CDR2 is SNEGSKA (reference sequence). CDR3 length: 17 amino acids. CDR3 regions were amplified by Arm-PCR using iRepertoire HTBI primers to build TCR beta libraries. TCRdb ran MiXCR on the multiplex PCR reads and lists one entry per CDR3 protein. The sample has more than 450,000 distinct CDR3 sequences; around 15% are singletons. Time point in this sample: newly diagnosed GD, antithyroid drugs for less than 3 months. Isolated PBMC RNA provided the starting material for the TCR library. Study-level results: Persistent Graves' patients had lower TCR diversity than newly diagnosed ones.

This sample was also put to use in a study of T cells in Graves' hyperthyroidism and ophthalmopathy. That work contributes: Patients counted as stable if ophthalmopathy did not develop within 18 months.

Sequences were derived from peripheral blood mononuclear cells (PBMCs), sampled at new diagnosis, from a patient treated with antithyroid drugs. This sequence originates from a man aged 40-50 years with Graves disease. The chain combines TRBV20-1 with TRBJ2-3; 12 nucleotides agree with TRBD2. Here the CDR3 reads CSARVQLAGGPRDTQYF. The CDR3 DNA reads TGCAGTGCTAGAGTTCAACTAGCGGGAGGCCCCAGGGATACGCAGTATTTT.